This T cell receptor beta chain was identified during a study of cytomegalovirus exposure and HLA in healthy donors. General observations from the study: Most subjects' HLA-A and HLA-B alleles were reportedly predicted from TCR beta sequences. A missense variant in DCLRE1C was later tied to TCR beta V- and J-gene trimming. Most TCR sequences were rare, but some public TCRs occurred in many donors. Associated with cytomegalovirus, according to the listing, were 150 to 200 TCR beta chains.

This clone was detected a few times. Its antigen is unknown. A multiplex PCR was run with 60 Vbeta primers and 13 Jbeta primers. The table came from immunoSEQ multiplex PCR; TCRdb's copy has only in-frame clones and leaves some out. The sample lists about 190,000 clones, more than 65% seen once, with 3.5% to 4% in the top ten. The CDR3 runs 14 residues. The V call is TRBV21-1, the J call TRBJ2-5; TRBD2, as called in the table, went unchecked against the DNA. TRBV21-1 is given as a pseudogene. Input material: PBMCs. The sequence derives from a man between 45 and 60 years old in good health and CMV-seronegative. CDR3 DNA: TGTGCCAGCAGCAAAGAGCGGGTTGGGGGGACCCAGTACTTC. Translation gives CASSKERVGGTQYF.